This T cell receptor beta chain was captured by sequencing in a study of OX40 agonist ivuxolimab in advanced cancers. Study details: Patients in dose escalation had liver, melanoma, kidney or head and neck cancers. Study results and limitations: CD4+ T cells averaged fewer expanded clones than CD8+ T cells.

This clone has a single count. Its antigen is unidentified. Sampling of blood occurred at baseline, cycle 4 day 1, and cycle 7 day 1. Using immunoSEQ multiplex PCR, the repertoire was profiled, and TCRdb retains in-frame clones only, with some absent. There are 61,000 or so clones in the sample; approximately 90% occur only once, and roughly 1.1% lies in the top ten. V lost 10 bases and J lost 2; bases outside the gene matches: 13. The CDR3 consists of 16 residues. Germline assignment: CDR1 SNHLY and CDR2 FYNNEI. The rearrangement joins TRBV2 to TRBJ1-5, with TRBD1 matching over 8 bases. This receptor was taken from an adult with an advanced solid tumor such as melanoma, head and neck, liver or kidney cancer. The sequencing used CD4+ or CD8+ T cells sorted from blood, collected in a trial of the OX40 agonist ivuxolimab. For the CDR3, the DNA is TGTGCCAACAGCGGTCAGGGGGCGCGAGGCAATCAGCCCCAGCATTTT. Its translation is CANSGQGARGNQPQHF.